This T cell receptor beta chain was found in a study of early T cells in non-severe SARS-CoV-2 infection. Study summary: From unsorted whole blood, bulk RNA was sequenced, and the chains remained unpaired.

V was clipped by 3 bases and J by 6 bases, with 12 bases between them. The V gene's germline CDR1 is LNHNV and CDR2 YYDKDF (reference sequence). The CDR3 spans 13 residues. Unique molecular identifiers tagged individual cDNA molecules. TCRdb recomputed calls from the 5' RACE reads with MiXCR, one row per CDR3 protein. The sample has about 110,000 distinct CDR3 sequences; 9% to 14% are singletons. With regard to this clonotype: Its specificity is unknown.

Findings and limits, study-wide: VDJdb matching skewed toward anti-spike CD8 responses, missing private and CD4 specificities.

The sequence came from an adult who was a healthcare worker with PCR-confirmed SARS-CoV-2 infection or an uninfected control (not recorded which). The sample comprised whole blood. This rearrangement joins TRBV15 to TRBJ2-7, with D perhaps TRBD1 (6 bases). In DNA, the CDR3 is TGTGCCACCAGCAGTCAGATACAGGGCGAGCAGTACTTC. It yields the protein CATSSQIQGEQYF.